A selection of T cell receptor beta chains follows, all from one sample in a study of robustness of blood B and T cell sequencing. TCRdb processed the PCR reads anew with MiXCR; each CDR3 protein has one entry. The table records a few thousand distinct CDR3 sequences, 45% to 60% of them present only once. Material for sequencing was peripheral blood. The source of these receptors is a human donor in good health. CDR3s include the opening cysteine and the closing phenylalanine or tryptophan. A D gene is named only where the DNA matches it firmly.

v_call d_call cdr3_aa
TRBV5-1 NA CASSPSPLGRSYYGYTF
TRBV30 NA CAWSLLRGYTDTQYF
TRBV2 NA CASSEVLAKNIQYF
TRBV28 NA CASSSAGTLGSEQYF
TRBV5-4 NA CASSLQGYSNQPQHF
TRBV29-1 NA CSVDRNRAVYGYTF
TRBV2 TRBD1 CASSAGDRGQPQHF
TRBV7-9 TRBD2 CASSPPSGTYNEQFF
TRBV19 NA CASSMEAVYGYTF
TRBV6-5 TRBD1 CASSYYNRGEYEQYF
TRBV10-3 NA CAIRDLHNLNTGELFF
TRBV29-1 NA CSAVGGGTDTQYF
TRBV11-1 NA CASSPGGGGADTQYF
TRBV29-1 NA CSVIRTPTYNEQFF
TRBV13 NA CASSPPGADEQYF
TRBV3-1 NA CASSQGNRDLTDTQYF
TRBV12-5 NA CASGPPRGMNTEAFF
TRBV24-1 NA CATVHKCRTDTQYF
TRBV20-1 TRBD1 CSASPGTGANTGELFF
TRBV29-1 NA CSVGEGETQYF
TRBV10-3 NA CAISASNQPQHF
TRBV4-1 NA CASSPLGNEQFF
TRBV7-9 TRBD1 CASSLPGQGPETQYF